This note documents a single T cell receptor beta chain sequence. The antigen remains unidentified. Germline V gene data show CDR1 as MDHEN and CDR2 as SYDVKM. The junction had 10 bases not matched to a gene; V was cut back by 5 bases and J by 3 bases. The CDR3 length is 16 residues. This sample stems from a study of cytomegalovirus exposure and HLA in healthy donors. Whole-study findings and limits: Common viral pathogens were later found to be apparently linked to several of the most significant clusters. An analysis that was carried out later associated 15,000 to 20,000 TCR beta sequences with HLA alleles at 0.05 false discovery rate. Being productive about 87% or about 30% of the time was typical of most TCR beta V segments in an earlier analysis. Later analysis found that TCR beta chains associated with HLA were more clonally expanded than other, equally common chains.

Researchers ran the PCR with 60 Vbeta and 13 Jbeta primers. Repertoires were generated with immunoSEQ multiplex PCR, while TCRdb's copy carries only in-frame clones and drops some. The sample contains about 150,000 clones, 60% to 85% of which appear only once. This sequence was found in a woman between 40 and 50 years old in good health and CMV-seronegative. Sequencing was done on a sample of PBMCs. This chain joins TRBV28 and TRBJ1-1; the match to TRBD1 covers 9 bases. This CDR3 is CASSHLQGARDTEAFF. CDR3 sequence (DNA): TGTGCCAGCAGTCACCTACAGGGGGCCAGGGACACTGAAGCTTTCTTT.